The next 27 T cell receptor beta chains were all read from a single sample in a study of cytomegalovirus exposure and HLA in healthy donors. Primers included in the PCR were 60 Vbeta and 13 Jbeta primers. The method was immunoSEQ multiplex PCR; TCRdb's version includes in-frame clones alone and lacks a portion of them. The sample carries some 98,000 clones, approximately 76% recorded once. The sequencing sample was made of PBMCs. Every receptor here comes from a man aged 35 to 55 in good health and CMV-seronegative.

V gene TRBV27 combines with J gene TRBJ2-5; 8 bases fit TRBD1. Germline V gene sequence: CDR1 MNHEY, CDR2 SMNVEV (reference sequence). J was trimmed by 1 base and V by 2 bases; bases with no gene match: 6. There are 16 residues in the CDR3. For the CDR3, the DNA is TGTGCCAGCAGTTTACTGACAGGGGCCTCCCAAGAGACCCAGTACTTC. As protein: CASSLLTGASQETQYF.

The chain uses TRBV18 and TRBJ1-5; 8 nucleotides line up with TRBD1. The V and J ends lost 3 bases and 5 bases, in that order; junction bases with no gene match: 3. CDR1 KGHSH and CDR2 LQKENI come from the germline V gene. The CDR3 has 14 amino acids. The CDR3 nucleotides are TGTGCCAGCTCACCGGACAGGGCGGATCAGCCCCAGCATTTT. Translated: CASSPDRADQPQHF.

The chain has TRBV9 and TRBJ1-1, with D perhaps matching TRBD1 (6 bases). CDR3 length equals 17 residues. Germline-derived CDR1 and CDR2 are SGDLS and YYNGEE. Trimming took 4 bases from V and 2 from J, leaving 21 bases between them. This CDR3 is CASSHLKDRSLNTEAFF. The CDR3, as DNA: TGTGCCAGCAGCCACTTAAAAGACAGGTCCCTAAACACTGAAGCTTTCTTT.

Here the CDR3 reads CASSRDRVIQYF. CDR3 bases: TGCGCCAGCAGCCGCGACAGGGTGATTCAGTACTTC. The gene calls are TRBV4-3 and TRBJ2-4; TRBD1 matches 7 bases. This CDR3 spans 12 amino acids. V lost 4 bases, J lost 10 bases, and 4 bases stayed unmatched. The germline V gene has CDR1 LGHNA and CDR2 YSLEER.

CDR3 protein: CASTRLVNNEKLFF. In DNA, the CDR3 is TGTGCCAGCACCAGATTGGTTAATAATGAAAAACTGTTTTTT. The chain joins TRBV28 to TRBJ1-4; D is unresolved. The CDR3 runs 14 residues. The germline V gene encodes CDR1 MDHEN and CDR2 SYDVKM. V was clipped by 7 bases and J by 4 bases, with 13 bases between them.

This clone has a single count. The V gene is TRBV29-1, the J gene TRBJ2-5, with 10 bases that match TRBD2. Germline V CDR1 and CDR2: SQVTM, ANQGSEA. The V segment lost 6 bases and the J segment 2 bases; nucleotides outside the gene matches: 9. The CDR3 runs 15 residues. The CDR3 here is CSVHTSGIGQETQYF. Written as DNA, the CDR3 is TGCAGCGTCCATACTAGCGGGATAGGTCAAGAGACCCAGTACTTC.

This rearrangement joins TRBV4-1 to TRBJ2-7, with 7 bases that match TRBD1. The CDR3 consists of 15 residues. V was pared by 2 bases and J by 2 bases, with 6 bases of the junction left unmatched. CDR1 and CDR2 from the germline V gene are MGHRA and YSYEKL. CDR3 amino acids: CASSQSATGAYEQYF. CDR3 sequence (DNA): TGCGCCAGCAGCCAATCTGCCACAGGGGCCTACGAGCAGTACTTC.

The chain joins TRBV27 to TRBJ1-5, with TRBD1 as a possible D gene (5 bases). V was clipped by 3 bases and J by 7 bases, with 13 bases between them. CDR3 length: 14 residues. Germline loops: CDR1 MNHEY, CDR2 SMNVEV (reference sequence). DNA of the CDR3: TGTGCCAGCAGTTTGGGGGGTGTCAGACAGCCCCAGCATTTT. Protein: CASSLGGVRQPQHF.

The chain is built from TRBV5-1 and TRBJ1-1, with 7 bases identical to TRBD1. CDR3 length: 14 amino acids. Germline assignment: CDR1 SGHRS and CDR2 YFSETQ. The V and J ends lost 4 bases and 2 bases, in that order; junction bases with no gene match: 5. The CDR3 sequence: CASSAGQINTEAFF. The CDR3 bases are TGCGCCAGCAGCGCGGGACAGATAAACACTGAAGCTTTCTTT. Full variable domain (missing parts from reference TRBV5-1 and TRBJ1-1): KAGVTQTPRYLIKTRGQQVTLSCSPISGHRSVSWYQQTPGQGLQFLFEYFSETQRNKGNFPGRFSGRQFSNSRSEMNVSTLELGDSALYLCASSAGQINTEAFFGQGTRLTVV.

This chain's CDR3 is CASGFEGATHYNEQFF. The CDR3 DNA follows: TGTGCTAGTGGTTTCGAAGGGGCTACTCACTACAATGAGCAGTTCTTC. This chain uses TRBV12-5 with TRBJ2-1; D is possibly TRBD1 (5 bases). The CDR3 loop spans 16 amino acids. Germline values: CDR1 LGHNT, CDR2 FRNRAP. Trimming left V 3 bases short and J 3 bases short, with 15 bases between.

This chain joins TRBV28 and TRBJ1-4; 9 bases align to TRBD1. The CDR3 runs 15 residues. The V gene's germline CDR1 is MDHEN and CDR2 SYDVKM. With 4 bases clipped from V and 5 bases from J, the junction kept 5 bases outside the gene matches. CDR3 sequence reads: CASSSSGTGNEKLFF. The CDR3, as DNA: TGTGCCAGCAGTTCGTCCGGGACAGGGAATGAAAAACTGTTTTTT.

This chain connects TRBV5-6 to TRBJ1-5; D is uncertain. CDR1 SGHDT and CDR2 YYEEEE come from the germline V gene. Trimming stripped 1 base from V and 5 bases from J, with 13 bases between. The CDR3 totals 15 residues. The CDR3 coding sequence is TGTGCCAGCAGCTTGTGGCGCAGGATGGATCAGCCCCAGCATTTT. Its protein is CASSLWRRMDQPQHF.

The DNA for the CDR3 is TGTGCCAGCAGCGAAAGTTCGGAGGGGGCGGATCCCATGAACACTGAAGCTTTCTTT. Encoded protein: CASSESSEGADPMNTEAFF. This sequence joins TRBV11-3 and TRBJ1-1; 7 positions match TRBD1. V was pared by 5 bases and J by 0 bases, with 18 bases of the junction left unmatched. The germline V gene has CDR1 SGHNT and CDR2 YENEEA. The CDR3 covers 19 residues.

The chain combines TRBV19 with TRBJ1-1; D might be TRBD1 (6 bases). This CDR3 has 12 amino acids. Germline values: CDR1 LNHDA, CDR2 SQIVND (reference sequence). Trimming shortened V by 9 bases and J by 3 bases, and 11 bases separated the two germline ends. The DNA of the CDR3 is TGTGCCAGCCTACAGGGTTACACTGAAGCTTTCTTT. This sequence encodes CASLQGYTEAFF.

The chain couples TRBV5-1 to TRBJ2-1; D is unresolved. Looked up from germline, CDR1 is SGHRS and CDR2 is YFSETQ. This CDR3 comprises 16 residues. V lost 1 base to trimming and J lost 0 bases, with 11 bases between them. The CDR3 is CASSLSLVASYNEQFF. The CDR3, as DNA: TGCGCCAGCAGCTTGTCTCTAGTTGCCTCCTACAATGAGCAGTTCTTC. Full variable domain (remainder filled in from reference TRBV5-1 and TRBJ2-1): KAGVTQTPRYLIKTRGQQVTLSCSPISGHRSVSWYQQTPGQGLQFLFEYFSETQRNKGNFPGRFSGRQFSNSRSEMNVSTLELGDSALYLCASSLSLVASYNEQFFGPGTRLTVL.

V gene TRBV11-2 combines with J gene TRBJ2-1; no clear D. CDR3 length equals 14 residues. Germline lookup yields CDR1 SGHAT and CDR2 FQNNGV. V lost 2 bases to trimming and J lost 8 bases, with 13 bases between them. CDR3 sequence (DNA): TGTGCCAGCAGCTTAACCAGGCTATTCTATGAGCAGTTCTTC. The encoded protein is CASSLTRLFYEQFF.

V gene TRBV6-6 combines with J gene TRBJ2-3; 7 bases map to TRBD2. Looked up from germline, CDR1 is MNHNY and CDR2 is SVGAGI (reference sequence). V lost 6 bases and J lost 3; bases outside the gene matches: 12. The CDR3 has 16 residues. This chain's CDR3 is CASSQVGRLSTDTQYF. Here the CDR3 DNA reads TGTGCCAGCAGCCAGGTCGGGAGGTTATCGACAGATACGCAGTATTTT.

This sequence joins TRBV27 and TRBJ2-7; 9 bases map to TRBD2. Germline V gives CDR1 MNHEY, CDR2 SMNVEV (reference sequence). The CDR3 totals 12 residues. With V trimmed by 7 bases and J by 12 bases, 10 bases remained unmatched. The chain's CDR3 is CASTVAGEVMYF. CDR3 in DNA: TGTGCCAGCACGGTAGCGGGAGAGGTAATGTACTTC.

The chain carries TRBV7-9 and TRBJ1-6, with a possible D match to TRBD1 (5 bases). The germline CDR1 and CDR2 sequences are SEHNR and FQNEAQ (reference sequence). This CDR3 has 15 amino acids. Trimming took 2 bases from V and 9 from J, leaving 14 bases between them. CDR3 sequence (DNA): TGTGCCAGCAGCTTAAATCAGGGAACTACTTCACCCCTCCACTTT. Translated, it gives CASSLNQGTTSPLHF.

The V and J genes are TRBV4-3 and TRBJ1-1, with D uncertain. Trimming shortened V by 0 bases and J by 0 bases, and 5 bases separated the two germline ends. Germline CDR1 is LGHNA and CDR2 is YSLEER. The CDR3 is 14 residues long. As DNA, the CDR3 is TGCGCCAGCAGCCAAGACCAGGTGAACACTGAAGCTTTCTTT. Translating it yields CASSQDQVNTEAFF.

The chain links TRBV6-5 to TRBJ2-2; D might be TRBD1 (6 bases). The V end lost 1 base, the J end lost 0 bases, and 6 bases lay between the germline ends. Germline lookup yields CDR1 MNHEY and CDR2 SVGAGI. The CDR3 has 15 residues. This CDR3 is CASSYWDTNTGELFF. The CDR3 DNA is TGTGCCAGCAGTTACTGGGACACGAACACCGGGGAGCTGTTTTTT.

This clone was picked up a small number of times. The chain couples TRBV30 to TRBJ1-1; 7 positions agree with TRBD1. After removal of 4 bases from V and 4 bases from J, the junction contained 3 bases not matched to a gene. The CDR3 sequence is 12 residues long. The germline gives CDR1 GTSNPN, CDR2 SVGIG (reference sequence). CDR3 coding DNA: TGTGCCTGGACGGCAGGGGGCACTGAAGCTTTCTTT. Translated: CAWTAGGTEAFF.

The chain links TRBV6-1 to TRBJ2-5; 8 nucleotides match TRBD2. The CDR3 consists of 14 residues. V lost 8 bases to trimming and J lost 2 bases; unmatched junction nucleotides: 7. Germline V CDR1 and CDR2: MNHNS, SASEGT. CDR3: CASSPSGYQETQYF. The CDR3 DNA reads TGTGCCAGCTCCCCTAGCGGGTATCAAGAGACCCAGTACTTC.

CDR3 in DNA: TGTGCCAGCTCGCAGCGGACCTCCACAGATACGCAGTATTTT. It is translated as CASSQRTSTDTQYF. The J gene is TRBJ2-3, the V gene TRBV18; TRBD2 might be the D (5 bases). The CDR3 loop spans 14 amino acids. Trimming removed 6 bases at V and 2 bases at J, with 12 bases between. Germline values: CDR1 KGHSH, CDR2 LQKENI.

In DNA form, the CDR3 reads TGTGCCAGCAAACCGGGACAGGGGTTCCAAGAGACCCAGTACTTC. This gives the protein CASKPGQGFQETQYF. The V call is TRBV28, the J call TRBJ2-5; 10 nucleotides line up with TRBD1. This CDR3 has 15 residues. In germline, CDR1 is MDHEN, CDR2 SYDVKM. V lost 7 bases, J lost 1 base, and 6 bases stayed unmatched. Based on the CDR3 plus reference TRBV28 and TRBJ2-5, the full variable domain is DVKVTQSSRYLVKRTGEKVFLECVQDMDHENMFWYRQDPGLGLRLIYFSYDVKMKEKGDIPEGYSVSREKKERFSLILESASTNQTSMYLCASKPGQGFQETQYFGPGTRLLVL.

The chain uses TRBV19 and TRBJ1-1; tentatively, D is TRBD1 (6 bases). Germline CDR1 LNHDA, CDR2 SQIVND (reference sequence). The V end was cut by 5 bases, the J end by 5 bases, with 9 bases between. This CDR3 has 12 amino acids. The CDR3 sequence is CASSQGMTEAFF. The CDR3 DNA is TGTGCCAGTAGTCAGGGGATGACTGAAGCTTTCTTT.

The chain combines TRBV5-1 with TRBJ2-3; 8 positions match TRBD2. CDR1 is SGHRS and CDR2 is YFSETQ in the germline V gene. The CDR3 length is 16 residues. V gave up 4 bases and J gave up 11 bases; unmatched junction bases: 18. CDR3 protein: CASSPELAGGFMGQYF. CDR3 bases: TGCGCCAGCAGCCCCGAACTCGCGGGAGGCTTTATGGGGCAGTATTTT.